The rows below give T cell receptor beta chains drawn from one sample of a study of cytomegalovirus exposure and HLA in healthy donors. This table comes from immunoSEQ multiplex PCR, and its TCRdb copy is limited to in-frame clones, with some not included. The table has tens of thousands of clones, 85% to 95% seen once. Sequenced sample: PBMCs. Receptors were obtained from a young woman in good health and CMV-seropositive. Each CDR3 is given with its conserved first and last residue.

v_call,j_call,cdr3_aa
TRBV5-8,TRBJ1-2,CASSSGTGLNYGYTF
TRBV7-6,TRBJ2-7,CASSLVTSGRYEQYF
TRBV10-2,TRBJ1-5,CASSETQQHQPQHF
TRBV27,TRBJ1-4,CASSPLGGRGKLFF
TRBV27,TRBJ2-7,CASSHGLTPYEQYF
TRBV27,TRBJ2-1,CASRHLAVEYNEQFF
TRBV5-4,TRBJ1-5,CASSLAGGNQPQHF
TRBV7-9,TRBJ2-7,CASSYLGWGDSYEQYF
TRBV9,TRBJ2-7,CASNPSGTESYEQYF
TRBV15,TRBJ2-5,CATSRDGAVEETQYF
TRBV29-1,TRBJ2-3,CSVRTSGEPSTDTQYF
TRBV7-9,TRBJ2-3,CASSSPTATTDTQYF
TRBV5-1,TRBJ2-7,CASSFWTGGYEQYF
TRBV6-5,TRBJ2-1,CATRGAGNEQFF
TRBV6-5,TRBJ1-1,CASSYSDTTRTEAFF
TRBV29-1,TRBJ2-3,CSAEARDRRPRTQYF
TRBV6-5,TRBJ1-1,CASSNLDRDWTEAFF
TRBV11-3,TRBJ2-5,CASSLGGWDRESKETQYF
TRBV11-3,TRBJ1-1,CASSAGGVTEAFF
TRBV18,TRBJ2-7,CASSEQGQGALEQYF
TRBV6-5,TRBJ2-5,CASSYVSGLQETQYF
TRBV10-2,TRBJ1-5,CASSEKLSLNQPQHF
TRBV27,TRBJ1-2,CASSSPGTGHYGYTF
TRBV11-2,TRBJ2-7,CASSPGQGVRYEQYF
TRBV11-2,TRBJ2-7,CASSWRLDYEQYF
TRBV13,TRBJ2-5,CASSLGLEETQYF
TRBV4-3,TRBJ2-1,CASSYQRGYNEQFF
TRBV2,TRBJ2-1,CASSEALAGPAYNEQFF
TRBV19,TRBJ1-2,CASSPLANYGYTF
TRBV29-1,TRBJ1-1,CSVEGWGEGRNTEAFF
TRBV11-2,TRBJ2-5,CASSLAPVTSGSQETQYF
TRBV6-1,TRBJ2-3,CASRYTLADTQYF
TRBV19,TRBJ1-1,CASSITGTPNTEAFF
TRBV7-9,TRBJ2-1,CASSTLGPPTDEQFF
TRBV5-1,TRBJ2-5,CASSLVLAGGQEETQYF
TRBV10-1,TRBJ2-1,CASSESVVGLADLPNEQFF
TRBV5-4,TRBJ2-7,CASSFRGSYEQYF
TRBV4-1,TRBJ1-5,CASSQERGHNQPQHF
TRBV10-1,TRBJ2-3,CASSEPGLAGGATDTQYF
TRBV10-3,TRBJ1-1,CAISDRDRGHNEAFF
TRBV19,TRBJ2-1,CASWAGINEQFF
TRBV9,TRBJ1-1,CASSSGQGHTEAFF
TRBV12-5,TRBJ1-5,CASGFLGSNQPQHF
TRBV19,TRBJ2-7,CASSDRGPYEQYF
TRBV25-1,TRBJ2-5,CASSGGDYQETQYF
TRBV13,TRBJ2-3,CASSLGRGSRTDTQYF
TRBV30,TRBJ2-2,CAWSVLAGDTGELFF
TRBV30,TRBJ1-5,CAWSVSTGSNQPQHF
TRBV11-3,TRBJ2-1,CASSLDDRGEQFF